The entry below gives a single TCR beta chain sequence along with its context. Its antigen is undetermined. The germline CDR1 and CDR2 sequences are MDHEN and SYDVKM. CDR3 length: 18 residues. V was clipped by 7 bases and J by 0 bases, with 21 bases between them. The data are from a study of T cell responses to AZD1222 COVID-19 vaccine. Study-wide results and caveats: Possibly, clonal diversity was underestimated; donors were largely white British and included more females. Close to half of all spike-specific TCRs reportedly target regions of the variants that are unmutated. Just five to seven people given AZD1222 tested seropositive at baseline. Distributed over spike, vaccine-associated CD4 TCRs predominated at 160-218 and 743-854.

TCRdb's table, derived via immunoSEQ multiplex PCR, lists solely in-frame clones and lacks some. The sample consists of 95,000 to 100,000 clones, around nine tenths of them appearing once. The J gene is TRBJ1-4, the V gene TRBV28; D uncertain. The input for sequencing was peripheral blood, taken 28 days after the second AZD1222 dose. This sequence was found in an adult who received the AZD1222 COVID-19 vaccine. The CDR3 DNA sequence: TGTGCCAGCATCGACCGAGCAGGCAGCGGGCCAACTAATGAAAAACTGTTTTTT. Its protein is CASIDRAGSGPTNEKLFF.